This T cell receptor beta chain appears in the sequencing data of a study of T-cell memory formation after mild COVID-19. Study at large: Largely, the TCR clusters proved donor specific.

This clonotype was counted only a few times. What it recognizes is unknown. TCRdb fed the 5' RACE reads into MiXCR, producing one record per CDR3 protein. The table records about 340,000 distinct CDR3 sequences, around 13% of them present only once. The CDR3 totals 15 residues. Germline CDR1 MGHRA, CDR2 YSYEKL. V was clipped by 1 base and J by 7 bases; unmatched bases: 7. Overall study findings and caveats: Some clones that responded were present in memory (sampled pre-infection), which suggests cross-reactive memory joined. CD4+ contracting clones were mainly CM and EM; CD8+ ones, EMRA.

Material: PBMCs or a T cell subset sorted from them (not recorded which). The chain employs TRBV4-1 and TRBJ2-1; 7 bases match TRBD2. The TCR comes from a man in his late teens or twenties who had mild COVID-19 (a few samples of this study predate the infection). Cell type and time point are not known. The CDR3 spells CASSQAQRGGNEQFF. As DNA, the CDR3 is TGCGCCAGCAGCCAAGCCCAGCGGGGAGGGAATGAGCAGTTCTTC.